This T cell receptor beta chain comes out of a study of shared clonotypes between healthy human individuals. Profiled with immunoSEQ multiplex PCR; TCRdb holds only in-frame clones, not every one. Altogether 2 million to 2.5 million clones are present, under 95% being singletons, with the ten largest covering about 0.34%. The receptor's source is a man between 18 and 35 years old in good health. Some clones in this sample may be carry-over from other donors' samples. Sequenced material: naive CD4+ T cells from PBMCs. Regarding subset: CD45RA+ positively selected.

The CDR3 DNA is TGTGCCAGCAGCGATGGGACAGGGAACACCGGGGAGCTGTTTTTT. Encoded protein: CASSDGTGNTGELFF. The chain couples TRBV9 to TRBJ2-2, with TRBD1 matching 8 bases. The CDR3 is 15 residues long. Trimming at V came to 3 bases and at J to 1 base, leaving 2 bases not matched to a gene. Germline lookup yields CDR1 SGDLS and CDR2 YYNGEE.